Listed here are 5 T cell receptor beta chains from one sample, sequenced in a study of blood T cell repertoires in COVID-19. Assay used: immunoSEQ multiplex PCR; TCRdb lists only in-frame clones, some missing. The table lists under 150,000 clones, around 82% of them singletons. The specimen sequenced was PBMCs or T cells enriched from blood (not recorded which). These receptors were collected from a man aged 50 to 60 in a cohort exposed to, infected with or recovered from COVID-19 (not recorded which).

The V call is TRBV6-5, the J call TRBJ1-6; unclear D gene. V was clipped by 8 bases and J by 7 bases, with 15 bases between them. This CDR3 is built from 14 residues. CDR1 and CDR2 (germline): MNHEY, SVGAGI. Written as DNA, the CDR3 is TGTGCCAGCGGCTTGATTCGGGAGAATTCACCCCTCCACTTT. Residues: CASGLIRENSPLHF.

The chain links TRBV30 to TRBJ1-4, with TRBD1 matching 9 bases. The junction had 0 bases not matched to a gene; V was cut back by 0 bases and J by 7 bases. CDR3 size: 13 residues. In germline, CDR1 is GTSNPN, CDR2 SVGIG (reference sequence). CDR3: CAWSVQGAEKLFF. Here the CDR3 DNA reads TGTGCCTGGAGTGTACAGGGGGCTGAAAAACTGTTTTTT.

CDR3 DNA: TGTGCCAGCTGGGACAGTGCTAGTTACGAGCAGTACTTC. Translation: CASWDSASYEQYF. The chain employs TRBV2 and TRBJ2-7; 7 nucleotides line up with TRBD1. V shed 8 bases and J 4 bases; nucleotides not matched to a gene: 8. Germline V CDR1 and CDR2: SNHLY, FYNNEI. This CDR3 has 13 amino acids.

This clone appeared a few times. This CDR3 is CATYITGLNTGELFF. The CDR3 coding sequence is TGTGCCACCTATATAACAGGGCTGAACACCGGGGAGCTGTTTTTT. V and J are TRBV28 and TRBJ2-2; D is possibly TRBD1 (6 bases). CDR1 is MDHEN and CDR2 is SYDVKM in the germline V gene. This CDR3 has 15 residues. V lost 10 bases and J lost 1, with 16 bases in between.

The CDR3 here is CASSSGAASYNEQFF. The CDR3 nucleotides read TGTGCCAGCAGCTCTGGGGCTGCCTCCTACAATGAGCAGTTCTTC. The rearrangement uses TRBV7-2 and TRBJ2-1; D may be TRBD1 (5 bases). The CDR3 spans 15 residues. The V end lost 4 bases, the J end lost 0 bases, and 10 bases lay between the germline ends. From germline, CDR1 is SGHTA and CDR2 FQGNSA.